Presented here are 10 T cell receptor beta chains from one specimen sequenced in a study of T-cell reconstitution after alpha-beta-depleted transplantation in children. Using unique molecular identifiers, the investigators prepared the TCRbeta library. TCRdb reprocessed the PCR reads with MiXCR, giving one entry per CDR3 protein. The sample consists of a few hundred thousand distinct CDR3 sequences, 25% to 30% of them appearing once. This specimen consisted of PBMCs, obtained before TCRalphabeta/CD19-depleted stem cell transplant. These receptors all come from a boy less than two years old with Wiskott-Aldrich syndrome, due to receive a stem cell transplant.

In its sample, this clonotype was seen a few times. The J gene is TRBJ1-2, the V gene TRBV20-1; D call uncertain. V lost 6 bases and J lost 1, with 12 bases in between. CDR1 and CDR2 from the germline V gene are DFQATT and SNEGSKA (reference sequence). CDR3 length equals 13 residues. Here the CDR3 reads CSARQIINYGYTF. The CDR3 DNA reads TGCAGTGCCCGGCAGATAATTAACTATGGCTACACCTTC.

There are a few counts of this clonotype. The chain combines TRBV5-1 with TRBJ1-2, with 7 positions matching TRBD1. Germline V gene sequence: CDR1 SGHRS, CDR2 YFSETQ. The CDR3 runs to 15 residues. J lost 4 bases, V lost 4 bases, and 10 bases had no gene match. The CDR3, as DNA: TGCGCCAGCAGCCTCGGCCAGGGGGAGCGCTATGGCTACACCTTC. Translating gives CASSLGQGERYGYTF. The full variable domain, with the rest looked up from reference TRBV5-1 and TRBJ1-2, is KAGVTQTPRYLIKTRGQQVTLSCSPISGHRSVSWYQQTPGQGLQFLFEYFSETQRNKGNFPGRFSGRQFSNSRSEMNVSTLELGDSALYLCASSLGQGERYGYTFGSGTRLTVV.

The chain links TRBV11-2 to TRBJ1-4; maybe TRBD1 (5 bases). CDR3 length: 18 amino acids. Trimming shortened V by 1 base and J by 2 bases, and 17 bases separated the two germline ends. CDR1 and CDR2 from the germline V gene are SGHAT and FQNNGV. CDR3 protein: CASSLGLVVGRTNEKLFF. CDR3 nucleotides: TGTGCCAGCAGCTTAGGGTTGGTGGTGGGGCGGACTAATGAAAAACTGTTTTTT.

The CDR3 spells CASRQDSWSYEQYF. CDR3 bases: TGCGCCAGCCGCCAGGACAGCTGGTCCTACGAGCAGTACTTC. J is TRBJ2-7 and V is TRBV5-1; TRBD1 is a possible D gene (6 bases). Germline CDR1 and CDR2: SGHRS and YFSETQ. V dropped 7 bases and J dropped 1 base, with 15 bases sitting between them. This CDR3 comprises 14 residues.

V usage is TRBV12-3 or TRBV12-4 and J usage is TRBJ2-1; D might be TRBD1 or TRBD2, each matching 6 bases. This CDR3 is 16 amino acids long. Trimming stripped 6 bases from V and 3 bases from J, with 18 bases between. DNA of the CDR3: TGTGCCAGCAGCCAGAGCGGGTCCAGGGGCTACAATGAGCAGTTCTTC. It specifies CASSQSGSRGYNEQFF.

This clonotype was seen many times. The CDR3 protein is CSASGLYNEQFF. CDR3 sequence (DNA): TGCAGTGCTTCTGGACTCTACAATGAGCAGTTCTTC. The J gene is TRBJ2-1, the V gene TRBV20-1, with D perhaps matching TRBD2 (5 bases). The V end was cut by 5 bases, the J end by 3 bases, with 8 bases between. The CDR3 loop spans 12 amino acids. Germline V lookup: CDR1 DFQATT, CDR2 SNEGSKA (reference sequence).

This clonotype was counted only a few times. This chain links TRBV6-1 with TRBJ2-4; 11 bases are shared with TRBD2. V dropped 2 bases and J dropped 2; count of bases not matched to a gene: 17. CDR3 size: 21 residues. Germline values: CDR1 MNHNS, CDR2 SASEGT. Here the CDR3 DNA reads TGTGCCAGCAGTGAACTACCGGGACTAGCGGCTCAGAAGGGAACCAAAAACATTCAGTACTTC. It is translated as CASSELPGLAAQKGTKNIQYF.

This clonotype has only a few counts. An end of the junction does not agree with germline; a read error may underlie this. The gene calls are TRBV24-1 and TRBJ2-3; the D gene is possibly TRBD2 (5 bases). Germline V gives CDR1 KGHDR, CDR2 SFDVKD. The CDR3 extends over 14 amino acids. CDR3 sequence (DNA): TGTGCCACCAGTGGTCGGGGAGCCACAGATACGCACTATTTT. Translating it yields CATSGRGATDTHYF.

The chain carries TRBV5-1 and TRBJ2-3; TRBD1 agrees at 9 bases. Germline V gene lookup returns CDR1 SGHRS and CDR2 YFSETQ. Trimming took 4 bases from V and 5 from J; bases not matched to a gene: 8. The CDR3 is 15 residues long. CDR3 sequence reads: CASSPFDRGGDTQYF. In DNA, the CDR3 is TGCGCCAGCAGCCCCTTCGACAGGGGGGGAGATACGCAGTATTTT.

The chain uses TRBV20-1 and TRBJ1-4, with D unresolved. The V end lost 0 bases, the J end lost 5 bases, and 7 bases lay between the germline ends. In germline, CDR1 is DFQATT, CDR2 SNEGSKA (reference sequence). The CDR3 has 13 amino acids. CDR3 nucleotides: TGCAGTGCTAGAGATAGGCGAAATGAAAAACTGTTTTTT. It codes for CSARDRRNEKLFF.